The 23 T cell receptor beta chains given below trace back to one sample, sequenced in a study of OX40 agonist ivuxolimab in advanced cancers. The assay was immunoSEQ multiplex PCR, and TCRdb's table has in-frame clones only and misses some. The table shows approximately 99,000 clones, with 94% occurring only once. The sample here was CD4+ or CD8+ T cells sorted from blood, taken in a trial of the OX40 agonist ivuxolimab. The receptors were sampled from an adult with an advanced solid tumor such as melanoma, head and neck, liver or kidney cancer.

This chain uses TRBV28 with TRBJ1-2, with D unclear. CDR1 is MDHEN and CDR2 is SYDVKM in the germline V gene. The V end was cut by 2 bases, the J end by 1 base, with 5 bases between. The length of the CDR3 is 13 residues. This CDR3 is CASSLRLNYGYTF. The DNA of the CDR3 is TGTGCCAGCAGTTTACGGCTTAACTATGGCTACACCTTC.

The V and J genes are TRBV6-6 and TRBJ2-3, with 7 bases identical to TRBD2. Per germline, CDR1 MNHNY and CDR2 SVGAGI (reference sequence). J was trimmed by 2 bases and V by 2 bases; bases with no gene match: 4. The CDR3 is 15 residues long. The DNA for the CDR3 is TGTGCCAGCAGTTACCTTGGACTAGACACAGATACGCAGTATTTT. This translates into CASSYLGLDTDTQYF.

The chain recombines TRBV11-2 with TRBJ2-2; no reliable D call. The CDR3 covers 15 residues. Germline V gene data show CDR1 as SGHAT and CDR2 as FQNNGV. V was cut by 1 base and J by 2 bases, with 8 bases left in between. CDR3 sequence: CASSLVAFNTGELFF. For the CDR3, the DNA is TGTGCCAGCAGCTTAGTGGCCTTTAACACCGGGGAGCTGTTTTTT.

In its sample, this clone was seen a few times. The chain joins TRBV30 to TRBJ2-7; 11 bases map to TRBD2. The length of the CDR3 is 17 residues. CDR1 is GTSNPN and CDR2 is SVGIG in the germline V gene (reference sequence). V dropped 0 bases and J dropped 0; count of bases not matched to a gene: 7. CDR3 nucleotides: TGTGCCTGGAGTGTCTCTAGCGGGAGGCGATACTCCTACGAGCAGTACTTC. Translated: CAWSVSSGRRYSYEQYF.

This clone was found once. The CDR3 protein is CASSLDRTGGEKLFF. CDR3 coding DNA: TGTGCCAGCAGCTTAGATCGGACAGGGGGTGAAAAACTGTTTTTT. The chain is built from TRBV7-2 and TRBJ1-4, with TRBD1 matching 10 bases. J lost 7 bases, V lost 1 base, and 3 bases had no gene match. Germline loops: CDR1 SGHTA, CDR2 FQGNSA. CDR3 size: 15 residues.

This chain links TRBV4-1 with TRBJ2-7, with 9 bases aligning to TRBD1. This CDR3 contains 16 residues. Trimming removed 1 base from V and 4 bases from J; junction bases left unmatched: 8. The V gene's germline CDR1 is MGHRA and CDR2 YSYEKL. The CDR3 reads CASSQADRDRAYEQYF. Written as DNA, the CDR3 is TGCGCCAGCAGCCAAGCCGACCGGGACAGGGCATACGAGCAGTACTTC.

This chain joins TRBV6-6 and TRBJ1-6, with TRBD1 matching 7 bases. Germline V gives CDR1 MNHNY, CDR2 SVGAGI (reference sequence). The CDR3 is 16 amino acids. Trimming took 0 bases from V and 10 from J; bases not matched to a gene: 9. Written as DNA, the CDR3 is TGTGCCAGCAGTTACTCGACAGGCAGGGGGGACTCACCCCTCCACTTT. Amino acids: CASSYSTGRGDSPLHF.

The chain combines TRBV7-2 with TRBJ1-2; no clear D. Trimming pared 1 base from V and 4 bases from J, leaving 10 bases between. The CDR3 has 14 residues. Germline assignment: CDR1 SGHTA and CDR2 FQGNSA. The CDR3 DNA is TGTGCCAGCAGCTTAGGGTACTCCACCTATGGCTACACCTTC. This translates into CASSLGYSTYGYTF.

The rearrangement uses TRBV18 and TRBJ1-3; D might be TRBD1 (5 bases). The length of the CDR3 is 14 residues. Trimming pared 0 bases from V and 7 bases from J, leaving 10 bases between. Per the germline V gene, CDR1 is KGHSH and CDR2 is LQKENI. This chain's CDR3 is CASSPPWRDNTIYF. For the CDR3, the DNA is TGTGCCAGCTCACCACCATGGAGGGACAACACCATATATTTT. The whole variable domain, remainder taken from reference TRBV18 and TRBJ1-3, is NAGVMQNPRHLVRRRGQEARLRCSPMKGHSHVYWYRQLPEEGLKFMVYLQKENIIDESGMPKERFSAEFPKEGPSILRIQQVVRGDSAAYFCASSPPWRDNTIYFGEGSWLTVV.

J is TRBJ2-1 and V is TRBV6-4, with TRBD2 matching 13 bases. Germline values: CDR1 MRHNA, CDR2 SNTAGT. Losses at the gene ends were 6 bases for V and 6 bases for J; bases not matched to a gene: 5. The CDR3 has 15 residues. DNA of the CDR3: TGTGCCAGCAGAGTACTAGCGGGGGGGTCCAATGAGCAGTTCTTC. Protein: CASRVLAGGSNEQFF.

The chain combines TRBV18 with TRBJ1-4; 7 bases are shared with TRBD1. V lost 2 bases and J lost 4; bases outside the gene matches: 7. Per the germline V gene, CDR1 is KGHSH and CDR2 is LQKENI. This CDR3 is 16 amino acids long. The CDR3 DNA is TGTGCCAGCTCACCAAGGGGGCCCGGCAGTAATGAAAAACTGTTTTTT. It codes for CASSPRGPGSNEKLFF. Complete variable domain (other parts from reference TRBV18 and TRBJ1-4): NAGVMQNPRHLVRRRGQEARLRCSPMKGHSHVYWYRQLPEEGLKFMVYLQKENIIDESGMPKERFSAEFPKEGPSILRIQQVVRGDSAAYFCASSPRGPGSNEKLFFGSGTQLSVL.

This rearrangement joins TRBV9 to TRBJ2-5; D gene ambiguous. The CDR3 extends over 15 amino acids. Germline V CDR1 and CDR2: SGDLS, YYNGEE. V was cut by 0 bases and J by 4 bases, with 13 bases left in between. The CDR3 DNA follows: TGTGCCAGCAGCGTAGCTTCAGGCCGCAGAGAGACCCAGTACTTC. The encoded protein is CASSVASGRRETQYF.

This clone was detected once. The chain couples TRBV18 to TRBJ1-2; 12 bases align to TRBD1. The CDR3 has 18 residues. Germline lookup yields CDR1 KGHSH and CDR2 LQKENI. Germline trimming cut 6 bases from V and 6 bases from J; bases unmatched to any gene: 17. The DNA for the CDR3 is TGTGCCAGCTCCCAGAAGGCCGGGACAGGGGGCGCGGTTAATGGCTACACCTTC. This translates into CASSQKAGTGGAVNGYTF.

This clone was detected once. V and J are TRBV2 and TRBJ1-2, with 7 bases matching TRBD1. Losses at the gene ends were 0 bases for V and 6 bases for J; bases not matched to a gene: 7. CDR1 is SNHLY, CDR2 FYNNEI, per germline. The CDR3 loop spans 15 amino acids. The CDR3 sequence: CASSEAAGGRDGYTF. DNA for the CDR3: TGTGCCAGCAGTGAAGCGGCAGGGGGGCGGGATGGCTACACCTTC.

V usage is TRBV29-1 and J usage is TRBJ1-2; weak D call: TRBD1 (5 bases). From germline, CDR1 is SQVTM and CDR2 ANQGSEA. The CDR3 totals 12 residues. The chain's CDR3 is CGGRGMERGYTF. For the CDR3, the DNA is TGCGGCGGAAGGGGTATGGAGCGGGGCTACACCTTC.

J is TRBJ2-7 and V is TRBV6-5; D unclear. The CDR3 length is 14 residues. Germline V lookup: CDR1 MNHEY, CDR2 SVGAGI. Trimming cost V 7 bases and J 3 bases, with 16 bases left between them. The CDR3 sequence is CASTSPWPNYEQYF. CDR3 sequence (DNA): TGTGCCAGCACCTCCCCTTGGCCCAACTACGAGCAGTACTTC.

The chain combines TRBV5-1 with TRBJ1-4; D remains unclear. CDR3 size: 17 residues. V lost 2 bases and J 0 bases, leaving 14 bases between the germline ends. The germline CDR1 and CDR2 sequences are SGHRS and YFSETQ. The chain's CDR3 is CASSFSGGRATNEKLFF. CDR3 coding DNA: TGCGCCAGCAGCTTTTCTGGTGGGAGGGCAACTAATGAAAAACTGTTTTTT.

This chain joins TRBV4-2 and TRBJ2-3, with D uncertain. Trimming cost V 5 bases and J 1 base, with 10 bases left between them. There are 14 residues in the CDR3. Per the germline V gene, CDR1 is LGHNA and CDR2 is YNFKEQ. The CDR3 sequence: CASSFYEGTDTQYF. As DNA, the CDR3 is TGTGCCAGCAGCTTCTACGAGGGCACAGATACGCAGTATTTT.

CDR3 loop: CASSEAQSYEQYF. The CDR3 DNA follows: TGTGCCAGCAGCGAGGCACAGTCCTACGAGCAGTACTTC. The chain joins TRBV6-6 to TRBJ2-7; D remains ambiguous. Germline loops: CDR1 MNHNY, CDR2 SVGAGI (reference sequence). Trimming took off 6 bases at V and 1 base at J, with 10 bases between the two ends. This CDR3 is built from 13 residues.

The chain carries TRBV18 and TRBJ1-6, with 12 bases fitting TRBD1. Germline trimming cut 2 bases from V and 7 bases from J; bases unmatched to any gene: 3. Germline V gives CDR1 KGHSH, CDR2 LQKENI. This CDR3 has 16 amino acids. The CDR3 region is CASSPDGTGGNSPLHF. The CDR3 DNA follows: TGTGCCAGCTCACCAGACGGGACAGGGGGCAATTCACCCCTCCACTTT.

The chain recombines TRBV5-1 with TRBJ2-1; 7 bases are shared with TRBD2. The CDR3 extends over 14 amino acids. The germline CDR1 and CDR2 sequences are SGHRS and YFSETQ. After removal of 1 base from V and 6 bases from J, the junction contained 4 bases not matched to a gene. CDR3 coding DNA: TGCGCCAGCAGCTTGAGCTTAGCGGGCAATGAGCAGTTCTTC. It codes for CASSLSLAGNEQFF.

The rearrangement links TRBV27 to TRBJ2-1; 10 bases match TRBD2. The CDR3 runs 16 residues. Germline CDR1 and CDR2: MNHEY and SMNVEV (reference sequence). Losses at the gene ends were 4 bases for V and 8 bases for J; bases not matched to a gene: 11. The CDR3 DNA reads as TGTGCCAGCAGTTCGCCACTAGCGGGACATGCGGATGAGCAGTTCTTC. It codes for CASSSPLAGHADEQFF.

The chain joins TRBV6-4 to TRBJ2-1; 8 nucleotides align to TRBD2. The CDR3 has 15 residues. From germline, CDR1 is MRHNA and CDR2 SNTAGT. V was clipped by 5 bases and J by 0 bases; unmatched bases: 3. In DNA form, the CDR3 reads TGTGCCAGCAGTCAAGGGACTAGCTCCTACAATGAGCAGTTCTTC. This gives the protein CASSQGTSSYNEQFF.